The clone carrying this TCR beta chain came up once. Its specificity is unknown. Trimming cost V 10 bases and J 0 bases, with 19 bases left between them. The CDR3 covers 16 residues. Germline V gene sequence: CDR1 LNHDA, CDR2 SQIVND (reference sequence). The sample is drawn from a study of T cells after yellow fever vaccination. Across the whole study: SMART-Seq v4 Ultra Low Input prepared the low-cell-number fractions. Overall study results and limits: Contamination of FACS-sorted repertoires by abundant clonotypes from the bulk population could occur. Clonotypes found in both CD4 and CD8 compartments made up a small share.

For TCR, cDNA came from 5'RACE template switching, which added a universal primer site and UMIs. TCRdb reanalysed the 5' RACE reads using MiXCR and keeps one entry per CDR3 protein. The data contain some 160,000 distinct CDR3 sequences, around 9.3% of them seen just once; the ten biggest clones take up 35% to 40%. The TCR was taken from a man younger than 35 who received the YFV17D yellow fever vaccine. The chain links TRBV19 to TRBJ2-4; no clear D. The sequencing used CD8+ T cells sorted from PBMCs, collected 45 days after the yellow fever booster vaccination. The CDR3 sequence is CATAGIVGIAKNIQYF. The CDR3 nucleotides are TGTGCCACCGCCGGCATTGTCGGAATAGCCAAAAACATTCAGTACTTC.